This T cell receptor beta chain was sequenced in a study of blood T cells in healthy people across ages. Germline-derived CDR1 and CDR2 are SGHAT and FQDESV (reference sequence). V was trimmed by 4 bases and J by 8 bases, leaving 21 bases between them. The CDR3 extends over 16 amino acids. The second PCR ran about 7 to 12 cycles with a sample-barcoded 5' primer and J-beta primers. Researchers report that a template-switch adaptor with 12 random nucleotides tagged each cDNA molecule. TCRdb processed the 5' RACE reads anew with MiXCR; each CDR3 protein has one entry. The sample includes 580,000 or so distinct CDR3 sequences, around 50% seen only once; the top ten take roughly 24%. Study-wide results and caveats: Unsorted PBMCs ruled out conclusive naive versus antigen-experienced comparison. No one knew whether donors had CMV, which possibly confounded expanded clonotype changes.

Details on this clonotype: What it binds is unknown.

The clonotype originates from a man older than 75 in good health. The gene calls are TRBV11-1 and TRBJ2-1; D possibly corresponds to TRBD1 (7 bases). Sequenced input: blood. The CDR3: CASSWDRSAGLDEQFF. As DNA, the CDR3 is TGTGCCAGCAGCTGGGACAGATCGGCGGGGTTGGATGAGCAGTTCTTC.